The entry below gives a single T cell receptor beta chain sequence along with its context. This sample stems from a study of a mutant IDH1 vaccine in newly diagnosed glioma. V trimming: 3 bases; J trimming: 1 base; junction bases outside the gene matches: 1. The CDR3 has 15 residues. From germline, CDR1 is SGHAT and CDR2 FQNNGV. The time point was: baseline, week 1 (first vaccination visit). Documented treatment: pre-vaccination baseline after standard-of-care therapy. Libraries were prepared by immunoSEQ multiplex PCR; TCRdb keeps only in-frame clonotypes and omits some of them. The sample contains about 36,000 clones, roughly three quarters of which appear only once.

The sequence derives from a man aged 35 to 55 with glioma. Some clones in this sample may be carry-over from other donors' samples. Sequenced material: PBMCs, taken from a glioma patient treated with radiotherapy, temozolomide or both. The chain has TRBV11-2 and TRBJ2-2; 8 bases are shared with TRBD1. Here the CDR3 DNA reads TGTGCCAGCAGCTTCGGGACAGGGAACACCGGGGAGCTGTTTTTT. As protein: CASSFGTGNTGELFF.